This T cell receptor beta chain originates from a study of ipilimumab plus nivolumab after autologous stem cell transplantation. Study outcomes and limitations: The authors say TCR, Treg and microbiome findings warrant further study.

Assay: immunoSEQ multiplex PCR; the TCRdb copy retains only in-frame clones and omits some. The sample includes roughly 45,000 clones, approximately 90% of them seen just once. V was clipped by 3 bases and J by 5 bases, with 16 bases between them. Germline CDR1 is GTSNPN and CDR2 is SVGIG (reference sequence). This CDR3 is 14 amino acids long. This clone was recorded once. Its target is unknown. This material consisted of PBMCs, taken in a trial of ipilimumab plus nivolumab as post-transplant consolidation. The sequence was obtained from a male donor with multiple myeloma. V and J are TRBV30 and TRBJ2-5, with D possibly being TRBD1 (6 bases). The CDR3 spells CAWSRSGVLETQYF. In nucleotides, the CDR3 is TGTGCCTGGAGCCGGTCAGGGGTCCTCGAGACCCAGTACTTC.